What follows are 15 T cell receptor beta chains derived from one specimen sequenced in a study of Ad26.COV2.S vaccination and SARS-CoV-2 variants. Treatment in this sample: some 19 received Ad26.COV2.S at low or high dose, single or two shots; 5 received placebo; per-sample allocation not given. Specimen acquisition occurred on day 63 following the initial vaccine or placebo injection. TCRdb's table, derived via immunoSEQ multiplex PCR, lists solely in-frame clones and lacks some. This table holds fewer than 300,000 clones, more than 70% found once. The starting material was peripheral blood, obtained in a trial of Ad26.COV2.S vaccine versus placebo. Receptors were obtained from a person aged 18-65 years who received the Ad26.COV2.S COVID-19 vaccine or a placebo.

The V call is TRBV27, the J call TRBJ2-7, with D hard to call. The CDR3 totals 14 residues. The germline gives CDR1 MNHEY, CDR2 SMNVEV (reference sequence). Trimming pared 5 bases from V and 3 bases from J, leaving 14 bases between. In DNA form, the CDR3 reads TGTGCCAGCAGTCCCAGGAGCCAACACTACGAGCAGTACTTC. Its protein product is CASSPRSQHYEQYF.

The chain uses TRBV10-3 and TRBJ1-6, with a possible D match to TRBD1 (5 bases). The V and J ends lost 4 bases and 6 bases respectively, with 10 bases between them. CDR3 length equals 14 residues. The V gene's germline CDR1 is ENHRY and CDR2 SYGVKD. CDR3 loop: CAISGSRVNSPLHF. The DNA for the CDR3 is TGTGCCATCAGTGGGAGCAGGGTTAATTCACCCCTCCACTTT.

This clone appeared a few times. This chain connects TRBV4-2 to TRBJ1-6, with D unclear. V lost 0 bases to trimming and J lost 0 bases, with 6 bases between them. CDR1 is LGHNA, CDR2 YNFKEQ, per germline. This CDR3 comprises 16 residues. CDR3 nucleotide sequence: TGTGCCAGCAGCCAAGAAGAAAGCTCCTATAATTCACCCCTCCACTTT. Protein product: CASSQEESSYNSPLHF.

This sequence joins TRBV6-4 and TRBJ2-2; D possibly corresponds to TRBD2 (6 bases). CDR1 is MRHNA, CDR2 SNTAGT, per germline. CDR3 length: 14 residues. Trimming left V 4 bases short and J 2 bases short, with 8 bases between. The CDR3 loop is CASSGGLNTGELFF. CDR3 DNA: TGTGCCAGCAGTGGGGGACTTAACACCGGGGAGCTGTTTTTT.

This clone was recorded many times. The V call is TRBV5-4, the J call TRBJ2-1; a weak D match, TRBD2 (6 bases). Germline V lookup: CDR1 SGHNT, CDR2 YYREEE (reference sequence). The V end lost 0 bases, the J end lost 7 bases, and 14 bases lay between the germline ends. This CDR3 has 15 amino acids. This chain's CDR3 is CASSLEGARGNEQFF. In DNA, the CDR3 is TGTGCCAGCAGCTTGGAAGGGGCGCGGGGTAATGAGCAGTTCTTC.

The chain recombines TRBV30 with TRBJ2-7; D is possibly TRBD2 (6 bases). Trimming pared 4 bases from V and 5 bases from J, leaving 12 bases between. CDR1 is GTSNPN and CDR2 is SVGIG in the germline V gene (reference sequence). The CDR3 extends over 12 amino acids. For the CDR3, the DNA is TGTGCCTGGAAGGCAGGAGGGCACGAGCAGTACTTC. Amino acid sequence: CAWKAGGHEQYF. Filled out from reference TRBV30 and TRBJ2-7, the complete variable domain reads SQTIHQWPATLVQPVGSPLSLECTVEGTSNPNLYWYRQAAGRGLQLLFYSVGIGQISSEVPQNLSASRPQDRQFILSSKKLLLSDSGFYLCAWKAGGHEQYFGPGTRLTVT.

The rearrangement joins TRBV12-3 or TRBV12-4 to TRBJ1-2; D call uncertain. The CDR3 has 12 amino acids. Trimming pared 1 base from V and 4 bases from J, leaving 4 bases between. CDR3 sequence (DNA): TGTGCCAGCAGTTTAGGGACCTATGGCTACACCTTC. Protein: CASSLGTYGYTF.

This chain uses TRBV7-2 with TRBJ2-1, with 7 bases lining up with TRBD2. V was pared by 5 bases and J by 0 bases, with 4 bases of the junction left unmatched. Germline loops: CDR1 SGHTA, CDR2 FQGNSA. This CDR3 comprises 15 residues. The CDR3 protein is CASSMSGNSYNEQFF. As DNA, the CDR3 is TGTGCCAGCAGCATGAGCGGGAACTCCTACAATGAGCAGTTCTTC.

The chain combines TRBV5-8 with TRBJ2-3; a possible D gene is TRBD2 (6 bases). Germline V lookup: CDR1 SGHTS, CDR2 YDEGEE. The CDR3 loop spans 12 amino acids. Deletions cut 0 bases from V and 8 bases from J, with 7 bases between. The CDR3 here is CASSLGLVTQYF. The CDR3 nucleotides read TGTGCCAGCAGCTTGGGACTAGTTACGCAGTATTTT.

The rearrangement joins TRBV19 to TRBJ2-1; TRBD2 is a possible D gene (6 bases). The germline V and J ends were trimmed by 5 bases and 3 bases, with 17 bases remaining between them. This CDR3 comprises 16 residues. The V gene's germline CDR1 is LNHDA and CDR2 SQIVND (reference sequence). Here the CDR3 reads CASSVGIAEVYNEQFF. The CDR3 nucleotides are TGTGCCAGTAGTGTCGGTATAGCGGAAGTCTACAATGAGCAGTTCTTC.

The rearrangement links TRBV9 to TRBJ1-4, with unresolved D. Germline CDR1 SGDLS, CDR2 YYNGEE. The CDR3 is made up of 14 amino acids. Trimming shortened V by 3 bases and J by 7 bases, and 13 bases separated the two germline ends. CDR3: CASSGSSIGEKLFF. The CDR3 DNA reads as TGTGCCAGCAGCGGGAGTTCTATAGGTGAAAAACTGTTTTTT.

The CDR3 DNA follows: TGTGCCGCAGGTCACAGGGGGCTAGCCAAAAACATTCAGTACTTC. Translation gives CAAGHRGLAKNIQYF. The chain uses TRBV19 and TRBJ2-4, with 9 bases that match TRBD1. With V trimmed by 11 bases and J by 0 bases, 8 bases remained unmatched. Germline V lookup: CDR1 LNHDA, CDR2 SQIVND (reference sequence). The CDR3 consists of 15 residues. The whole variable domain, remainder taken from reference TRBV19 and TRBJ2-4, is DGGITQSPKYLFRKEGQNVTLSCEQNLNHDAMYWYRQDPGQGLRLIYYSQIVNDFQKGDIAEGYSVSREKKESFPLTVTSAQKNPTAFYLCAAGHRGLAKNIQYFGAGTRLSVL.

The V call is TRBV7-2, the J call TRBJ2-7; 7 bases match TRBD1. The germline V gene encodes CDR1 SGHTA and CDR2 FQGNSA. Germline trimming cut 4 bases from V and 0 bases from J; bases unmatched to any gene: 6. The CDR3 extends over 15 amino acids. CDR3 nucleotides: TGTGCCAGCAGCTCATGGGACAGACGCTCCTACGAGCAGTACTTC. Translated, it gives CASSSWDRRSYEQYF.

The chain employs TRBV2 and TRBJ2-4; D is possibly TRBD1 (5 bases). CDR1 SNHLY and CDR2 FYNNEI come from the germline V gene. This CDR3 spans 17 amino acids. Deletions cut 6 bases from V and 2 bases from J, with 20 bases between. CDR3 sequence reads: CASSSTAPKGSKNIQYF. In DNA form, the CDR3 reads TGTGCCAGCAGCTCCACGGCCCCGAAGGGGTCCAAAAACATTCAGTACTTC.

The rearrangement links TRBV7-3 to TRBJ2-3, with D maybe TRBD2 (5 bases). CDR3 length equals 13 residues. V was clipped by 5 bases and J by 4 bases, with 10 bases between them. The V gene's germline CDR1 is SGHTA and CDR2 FQGTGA. DNA for the CDR3: TGTGCCAGCAGCGGGGAGAGAGCAGATACGCAGTATTTT. It specifies CASSGERADTQYF. The full variable domain, completed using reference TRBV7-3 and TRBJ2-3, is GAGVSQTPSNKVTEKGKYVELRCDPISGHTALYWYRQSLGQGPEFLIYFQGTGAADDSGLPNDRFFAVRPEGSVSTLKIQRTERGDSAVYLCASSGERADTQYFGPGTRLTVL.